This TCR beta chain was sequenced in a study of T cell responses to AZD1222 COVID-19 vaccine. About the research overall: Recipients boosted at about 4 weeks or about 12 weeks are pooled. The study, taken as a whole, reports: None of the repertoires were sampled until the peak T cell response had passed. Variant regions that are unmutated are reportedly the target of nearly half of spike-specific TCRs. Only a handful of AZD1222 recipients, roughly six in all, had baseline seropositivity.

Profiling relied on immunoSEQ multiplex PCR, and the TCRdb table lists in-frame clones only, not all of them. The sample lists approximately 190,000 clones, 90% to 95% occurring once. Deletions cut 0 bases from V and 7 bases from J, with 4 bases between. There are 11 residues in the CDR3. Per germline, CDR1 GTSNPN and CDR2 SVGIG (reference sequence). As concerns this clone: Its antigen remains unidentified.

This receptor was obtained from an adult in good health. The specimen comprised peripheral blood, sampled on day 0 of AZD1222 vaccination. This chain connects TRBV30 to TRBJ1-3; unclear D gene. The CDR3 region is CAWSVPNTIYF. The CDR3, as DNA: TGTGCCTGGAGTGTACCTAACACCATATATTTT.